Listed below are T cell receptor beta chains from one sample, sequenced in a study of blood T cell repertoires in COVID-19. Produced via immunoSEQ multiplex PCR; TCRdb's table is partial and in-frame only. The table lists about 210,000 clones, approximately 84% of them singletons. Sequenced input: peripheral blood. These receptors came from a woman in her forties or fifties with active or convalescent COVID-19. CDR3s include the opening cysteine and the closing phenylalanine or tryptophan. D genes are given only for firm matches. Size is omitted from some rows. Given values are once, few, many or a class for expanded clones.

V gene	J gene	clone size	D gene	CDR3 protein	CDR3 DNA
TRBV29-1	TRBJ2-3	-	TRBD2	CSVVAGGRDTQYF	TGCAGCGTTGTAGCGGGAGGGCGGGATACGCAGTATTTT
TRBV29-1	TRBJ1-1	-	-	CSVVFRGALAEAFF	TGCAGCGTTGTGTTCCGGGGGGCACTGGCTGAAGCTTTCTTT
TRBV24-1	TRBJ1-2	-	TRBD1	CATSETGQGVLGYTF	TGTGCCACCAGTGAGACGGGACAGGGCGTCCTCGGCTACACCTTC
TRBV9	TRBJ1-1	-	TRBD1	CASSDRTGTGTEAFF	TGTGCCAGCAGCGACCGGACAGGGACGGGCACTGAAGCTTTCTTT
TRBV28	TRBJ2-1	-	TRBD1	CASSDPGQGALVEQFF	TGTGCCAGCAGTGACCCGGGACAGGGGGCACTGGTTGAGCAGTTCTTC
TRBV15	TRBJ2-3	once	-	CATSRIGDTQYF	TGTGCCACCAGCAGAATCGGAGATACGCAGTATTTT
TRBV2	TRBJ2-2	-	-	CASRGAGRNTGELFF	TGTGCCAGCAGGGGTGCAGGGCGTAACACCGGGGAGCTGTTTTTT
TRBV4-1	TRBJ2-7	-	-	CASSPADRSYEQYF	TGCGCCAGCAGCCCCGCGGACAGATCCTACGAGCAGTACTTC
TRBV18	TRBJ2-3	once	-	CASSPGVAETQYF	TGTGCCAGCTCACCAGGTGTAGCGGAAACGCAGTATTTT
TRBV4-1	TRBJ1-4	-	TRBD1	CASSRSQGLNLEKLFF	TGCGCCAGCAGCCGTTCACAGGGGCTTAATCTCGAAAAACTGTTTTTT
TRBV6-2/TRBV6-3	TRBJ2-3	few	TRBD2	CASSYRSAGSSGTATDTQYF	TGTGCCAGCAGTTACCGGAGTGCAGGGTCGAGCGGGACCGCCACAGATACGCAGTATTTT
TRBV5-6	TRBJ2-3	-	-	CASSLRRDTQYF	TGTGCCAGCAGCTTGAGGCGGGATACGCAGTATTTT
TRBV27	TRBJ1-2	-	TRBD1	CASSLTRSPLGTVNYGYTF	TGTGCCAGCAGTTTAACCAGAAGCCCGCTTGGGACAGTAAACTATGGCTACACCTTC
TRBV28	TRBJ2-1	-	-	CASSLSPGAEQFF	TGTGCCAGCAGTTTATCCCCAGGGGCTGAGCAGTTCTTC
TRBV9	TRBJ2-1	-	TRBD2	CASSVVDSGGEQFF	TGTGCCAGCAGCGTAGTGGATAGCGGGGGTGAGCAGTTCTTC
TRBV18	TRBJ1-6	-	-	CASSPQSSYNSPLHF	TGTGCCAGCTCACCACAGAGCTCCTATAATTCACCCCTCCACTTT
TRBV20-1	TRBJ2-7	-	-	CSASRYGEQYF	TGCAGTGCTAGTCGGTATGGCGAGCAGTACTTC
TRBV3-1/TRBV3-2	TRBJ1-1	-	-	CASSRPGSEAFF	TGTGCCAGCAGCCGCCCGGGATCTGAAGCTTTCTTT
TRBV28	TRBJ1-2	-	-	CASSGGPYNYGYTF	TGTGCCAGCAGTGGAGGACCCTATAACTATGGCTACACCTTC
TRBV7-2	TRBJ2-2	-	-	CASSPGTPYRELFF	TGTGCCAGCAGCCCAGGGACACCTTACCGGGAGCTGTTTTTT
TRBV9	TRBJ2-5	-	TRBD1	CASSSTGGNQETQYF	TGTGCCAGCAGCTCTACAGGGGGAAACCAAGAGACCCAGTACTTC
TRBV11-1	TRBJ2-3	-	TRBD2	CASSPSGRALGDTQYF	TGTGCCAGCAGTCCAAGCGGGAGGGCCTTGGGAGATACGCAGTATTTT
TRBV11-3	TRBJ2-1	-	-	CASSSRVYNEQFF	TGTGCCAGCAGCTCCCGGGTCTACAATGAGCAGTTCTTC
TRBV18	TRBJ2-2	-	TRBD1	CASSRGQGNTGELFF	TGTGCCAGCTCCCGAGGACAGGGGAACACCGGGGAGCTGTTTTTT
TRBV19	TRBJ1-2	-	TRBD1	CASSAGGGQPRDHGYTF	TGTGCCAGTAGTGCCGGGGGGGGACAGCCACGCGATCATGGCTACACCTTC
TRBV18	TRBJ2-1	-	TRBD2	CASSPRAGDSNEQFF	TGTGCCAGCTCACCAAGGGCGGGAGATTCAAATGAGCAGTTCTTC
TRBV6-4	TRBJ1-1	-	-	CASSEHYRVTEAFF	TGTGCCAGCAGTGAACACTACAGGGTTACTGAAGCTTTCTTT
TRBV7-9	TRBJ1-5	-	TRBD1	CASQGQGNQPQHF	TGTGCCAGCCAGGGACAGGGGAATCAGCCCCAGCATTTT
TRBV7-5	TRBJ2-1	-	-	CVGTGLAGLNEQFF	TGTGTCGGGACCGGACTAGCGGGTCTAAATGAGCAGTTCTTC
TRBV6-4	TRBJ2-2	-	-	CASSDSSEFGELFF	TGTGCCAGCAGTGACAGCAGCGAGTTCGGGGAGCTGTTTTTT
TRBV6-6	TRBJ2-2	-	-	CASIPGTTDTGELFF	TGTGCCAGCATTCCCGGAACTACGGACACCGGGGAGCTGTTTTTT
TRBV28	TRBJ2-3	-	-	CASSPRRTDTQYF	TGTGCCAGCAGTCCCCGGCGGACAGATACGCAGTATTTT
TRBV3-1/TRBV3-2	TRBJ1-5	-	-	CASSQFWESWPQHF	TGTGCCAGCAGCCAGTTCTGGGAGTCTTGGCCCCAGCATTTT
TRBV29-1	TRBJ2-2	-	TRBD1	CSATTGVERTGELFF	TGCAGCGCCACCACAGGGGTGGAACGTACCGGGGAGCTGTTTTTT
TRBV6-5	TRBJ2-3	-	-	CASSRNPGITDTQYF	TGTGCCAGCAGTAGAAATCCGGGGATTACAGATACGCAGTATTTT